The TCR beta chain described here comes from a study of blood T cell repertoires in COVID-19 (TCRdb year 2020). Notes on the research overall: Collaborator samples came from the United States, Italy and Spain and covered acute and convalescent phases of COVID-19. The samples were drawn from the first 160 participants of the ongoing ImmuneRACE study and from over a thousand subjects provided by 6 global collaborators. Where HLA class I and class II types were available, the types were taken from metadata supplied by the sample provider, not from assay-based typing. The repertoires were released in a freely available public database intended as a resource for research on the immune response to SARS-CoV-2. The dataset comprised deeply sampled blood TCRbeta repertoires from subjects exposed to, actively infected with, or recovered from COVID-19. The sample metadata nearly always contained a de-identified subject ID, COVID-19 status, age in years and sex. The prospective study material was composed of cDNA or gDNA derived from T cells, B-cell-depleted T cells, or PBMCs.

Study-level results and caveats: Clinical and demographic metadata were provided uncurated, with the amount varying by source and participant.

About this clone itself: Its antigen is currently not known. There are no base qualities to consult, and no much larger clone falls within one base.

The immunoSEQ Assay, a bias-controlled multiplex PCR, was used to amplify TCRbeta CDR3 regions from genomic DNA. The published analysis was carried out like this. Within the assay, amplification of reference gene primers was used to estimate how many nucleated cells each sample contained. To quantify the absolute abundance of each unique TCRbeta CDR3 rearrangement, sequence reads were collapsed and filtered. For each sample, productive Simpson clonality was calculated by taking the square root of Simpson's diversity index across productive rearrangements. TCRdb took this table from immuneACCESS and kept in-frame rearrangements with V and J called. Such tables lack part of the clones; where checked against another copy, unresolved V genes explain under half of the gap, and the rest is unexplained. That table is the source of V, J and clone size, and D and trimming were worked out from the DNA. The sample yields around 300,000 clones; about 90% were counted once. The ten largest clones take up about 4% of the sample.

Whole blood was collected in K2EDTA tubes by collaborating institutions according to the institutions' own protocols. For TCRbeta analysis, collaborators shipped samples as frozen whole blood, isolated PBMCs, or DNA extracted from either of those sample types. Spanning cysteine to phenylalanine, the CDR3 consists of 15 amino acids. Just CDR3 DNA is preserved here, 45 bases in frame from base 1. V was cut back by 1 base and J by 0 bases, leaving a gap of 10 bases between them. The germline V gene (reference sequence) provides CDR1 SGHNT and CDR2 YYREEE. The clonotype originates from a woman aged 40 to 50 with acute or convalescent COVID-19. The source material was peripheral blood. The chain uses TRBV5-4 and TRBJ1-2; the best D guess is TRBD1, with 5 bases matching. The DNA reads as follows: TGTGCCAGCAGCTTGAGGGGCCAGTCTAACTATGGCTACACCTTC. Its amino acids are CASSLRGQSNYGYTF.